The entry below describes one T cell receptor (beta chain). What it binds is not known. The data originate from a study of Tregs in tolerant kidney transplant recipients. Notes on the study in general: Donor-specific Treg expansion exceeded global Treg expansion in tolerant patients, suggesting antigen drive.

Clones were sequenced by immunoSEQ multiplex PCR, and TCRdb holds only the in-frame ones, with some missing. The sample carries approximately 75,000 clones, around 90% recorded once. The sample was Tregs from blood, taken before the transplant. The sequence came from a human donor who received a combined kidney and bone marrow transplant.

CDR3 nucleotides: TGTGCCAGTAATCCGAGGGCCCTAAGAAACACTGAAGCTTTCTTT. As protein: CASNPRALRNTEAFF. The chain has TRBV19 and TRBJ1-1; D uncertain. V dropped 7 bases and J dropped 2 bases, with 17 bases sitting between them. The CDR3 consists of 15 residues. The germline gives CDR1 LNHDA, CDR2 SQIVND (reference sequence).